The T cell receptor (beta chain) under discussion was sequenced for a study of T cell changes during pregnancy in multiple sclerosis. The CDR3 spans 16 residues. Germline CDR1 is KGHSH and CDR2 is LQKENI. The V gene lost 3 bases and the J gene lost 0 bases, with 14 bases spanning the gap. Method: immunoSEQ multiplex PCR; TCRdb's copy keeps in-frame clones and lacks some. This sample has around 50,000 clones, with 94% found just once. This TCR derives from a female donor with multiple sclerosis, enrolled in a pregnancy study. V usage is TRBV18 and J usage is TRBJ1-1; D call uncertain. This specimen consisted of CD4+ T cells from peripheral blood mononuclear cells, obtained in the first trimester of pregnancy. CDR3 in DNA: TGTGCCAGCTCACCTAAGACGGGGAATCTGAACACTGAAGCTTTCTTT. Protein sequence: CASSPKTGNLNTEAFF.